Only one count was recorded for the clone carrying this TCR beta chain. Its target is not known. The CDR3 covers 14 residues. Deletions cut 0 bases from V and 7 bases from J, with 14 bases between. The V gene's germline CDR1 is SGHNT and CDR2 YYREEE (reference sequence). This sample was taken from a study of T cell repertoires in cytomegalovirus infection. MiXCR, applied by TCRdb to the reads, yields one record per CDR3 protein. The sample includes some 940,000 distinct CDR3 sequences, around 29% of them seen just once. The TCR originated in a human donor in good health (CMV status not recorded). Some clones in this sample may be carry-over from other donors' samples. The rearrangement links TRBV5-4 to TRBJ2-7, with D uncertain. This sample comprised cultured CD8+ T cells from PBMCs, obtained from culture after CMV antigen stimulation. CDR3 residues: CASSLGWNIGEQYF. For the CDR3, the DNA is TGTGCCAGCAGCTTGGGGTGGAACATCGGAGAGCAGTACTTC.